Following are 13 T cell receptor beta chains from one sample sequenced in a study of blood T cells in healthy people across ages. A J-beta primer mix and a sample-barcoded 5' primer were used in a second PCR of about 7 to 12 cycles. MiXCR, applied by TCRdb to the 5' RACE reads, yields one record per CDR3 protein. The table has about 540,000 distinct CDR3 sequences, around 24% seen once; the top ten hold approximately 8.7%. The same data also contributed to another study, on T cells of mothers and their children.

What was sequenced was blood. Every receptor here comes from a boy aged 10-17 years in good health.

This chain uses TRBV27 with TRBJ1-2; D not certain. Germline loops: CDR1 MNHEY, CDR2 SMNVEV (reference sequence). This CDR3 spans 13 amino acids. V lost 1 base and J 8 bases, leaving 11 bases between the germline ends. The CDR3 region is CASSLYGVKGYTF. The CDR3 DNA follows: TGTGCCAGCAGTTTATATGGGGTAAAGGGCTACACCTTC.

This clonotype appeared a few times. This chain connects TRBV4-1 to TRBJ1-1; a weak D match, TRBD1 (5 bases). Germline V lookup: CDR1 MGHRA, CDR2 YSYEKL. Between the trimmed V and J ends, which lost 6 bases and 7 bases, there was a span of 15 bases. This CDR3 spans 13 amino acids. This chain's CDR3 is CASRPTSRVEAFF. In nucleotides, the CDR3 is TGCGCCAGCAGACCGACGAGCAGGGTTGAAGCTTTCTTT.

This clonotype showed up just a few times. V is TRBV9 and J is TRBJ2-1; the match to TRBD2 covers 9 bases. This CDR3 is built from 15 residues. V trimming: 0 bases; J trimming: 9 bases; junction bases outside the gene matches: 7. Germline V gives CDR1 SGDLS, CDR2 YYNGEE. The CDR3 here is CASSVVASGMGEQFF. CDR3 nucleotide sequence: TGTGCCAGCAGCGTAGTGGCTAGCGGGATGGGTGAGCAGTTCTTC.

Only a few counts were recorded for this clonotype. The gene calls are TRBV9 and TRBJ2-3; the D is unclear. This CDR3 is 15 amino acids long. Germline CDR1 and CDR2: SGDLS and YYNGEE. Trimming removed 1 base from V and 0 bases from J, with 9 bases in between. In DNA, the CDR3 is TGTGCCAGCAGCGTACTGGGGATGAGCACAGATACGCAGTATTTT. This sequence encodes CASSVLGMSTDTQYF.

This chain uses TRBV29-1 with TRBJ1-1; possibly TRBD1 for D (5 bases). V gave up 5 bases and J gave up 4 bases, with 14 bases separating them. Per the germline V gene, CDR1 is SQVTM and CDR2 is ANQGSEA. The CDR3 runs to 13 residues. The CDR3 region is CSVLGGGTTEAFF. The CDR3 nucleotides read TGCAGCGTTCTCGGTGGTGGGACCACTGAAGCTTTCTTT.

V gene TRBV14 combines with J gene TRBJ1-1; D is ambiguous. V lost 4 bases to trimming and J lost 4 bases, with 7 bases between them. The CDR3 sequence is 12 residues long. Germline-derived CDR1 and CDR2 are SGHDN and FVKESK. The CDR3, as DNA: TGTGCCAGCAGCCCCTTCGGCACTGAAGCTTTCTTT. Its translation: CASSPFGTEAFF.

The chain is built from TRBV28 and TRBJ2-5, with TRBD1 identical over 8 bases. V shed 3 bases, J shed 4 bases, and the junction held 10 bases outside the gene matches. Per germline, CDR1 MDHEN and CDR2 SYDVKM. The CDR3 runs 16 residues. DNA of the CDR3: TGTGCCAGCAGTTTCTCGGACAGGGATTTATCAGAGACCCAGTACTTC. Its translation is CASSFSDRDLSETQYF.

This clonotype was seen a handful of times. The gene calls are TRBV6-2 or TRBV6-3 and TRBJ2-7, with TRBD1 identical over 8 bases. The V and J ends lost 1 base and 6 bases, in that order; junction bases with no gene match: 8. This CDR3 spans 15 amino acids. Per germline, CDR1 MNHEY and CDR2 SVGEGT. The CDR3 DNA follows: TGTGCCAGCAGTTACTACGGACAGGGTAGAGGCGAGCAGTACTTC. It encodes CASSYYGQGRGEQYF.

This clonotype came up a few times. CDR3 sequence (DNA): TGTGCCAGCAGCCTAAGTTGGGGGGGAAGCACAGATACGCAGTATTTT. Its translation: CASSLSWGGSTDTQYF. V is TRBV7-2 and J is TRBJ2-3; 7 nucleotides align to TRBD2. The CDR3 is 16 amino acids. In germline, CDR1 is SGHTA, CDR2 FQGNSA. Unmatched junction bases numbered 8, after V lost 5 bases and J lost 0 bases.

The chain couples TRBV2 to TRBJ2-7; D is unclear. The CDR3 extends over 14 amino acids. Per the germline V gene, CDR1 is SNHLY and CDR2 is FYNNEI. Trimming took off 7 bases at V and 2 bases at J, with 15 bases between the two ends. The CDR3 DNA is TGTGCCAGCAAAAAGGAAGGTGGAACCTACGAGCAGTACTTC. It codes for CASKKEGGTYEQYF.

The chain links TRBV29-1 to TRBJ2-2; no clear D. Trimming took off 7 bases at V and 6 bases at J, with 9 bases between the two ends. The CDR3 runs 11 residues. The V gene's germline CDR1 is SQVTM and CDR2 ANQGSEA. The CDR3 spells CSGRTAGELFF. CDR3 sequence (DNA): TGCAGCGGCAGAACCGCCGGGGAGCTGTTTTTT.

This clonotype was counted ten times or more. The rearrangement joins TRBV7-2 to TRBJ2-7; D is unresolved. With 4 bases removed from V and 0 bases from J, the gap between germline ends came to 4 bases. This CDR3 comprises 12 residues. Germline V lookup: CDR1 SGHTA, CDR2 FQGNSA. The CDR3 sequence: CASSSNSYEQYF. CDR3 DNA: TGTGCCAGCAGCTCCAACTCCTACGAGCAGTACTTC.

This clonotype appeared a few times. The chain has TRBV6-5 and TRBJ2-7, with a weak D call TRBD2 (6 bases). Germline CDR1 and CDR2: MNHEY and SVGAGI. Trimming shortened V by 3 bases and J by 5 bases, and 14 bases separated the two germline ends. The length of the CDR3 is 14 residues. This chain's CDR3 is CASSYDASAHEQYF. The CDR3 DNA sequence: TGTGCCAGCAGTTATGATGCTAGCGCCCACGAGCAGTACTTC.